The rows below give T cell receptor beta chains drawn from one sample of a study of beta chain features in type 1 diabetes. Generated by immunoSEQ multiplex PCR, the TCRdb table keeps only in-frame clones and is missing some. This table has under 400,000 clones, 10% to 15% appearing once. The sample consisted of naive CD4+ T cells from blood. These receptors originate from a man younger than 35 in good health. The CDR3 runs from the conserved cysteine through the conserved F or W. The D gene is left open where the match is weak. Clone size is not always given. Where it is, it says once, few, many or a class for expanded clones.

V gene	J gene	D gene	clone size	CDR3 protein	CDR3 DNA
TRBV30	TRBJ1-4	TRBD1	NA	CAAYRGQGEKLFF	TGTGCCGCCTACAGGGGGCAAGGTGAAAAACTGTTTTTT
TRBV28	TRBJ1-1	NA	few	CASNDRILEAFF	TGTGCCAGCAATGACAGGATTCTCGAAGCTTTCTTT
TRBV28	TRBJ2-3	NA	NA	CASRIQVEDTQYF	TGTGCCAGCAGGATACAGGTGGAGGATACGCAGTATTTT
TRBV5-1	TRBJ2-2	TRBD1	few	CASSTTGGPGELFF	TGCGCCAGCAGTACCACAGGGGGACCCGGGGAGCTGTTTTTT
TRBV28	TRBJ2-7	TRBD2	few	CASSLVPRGGHEQYF	TGTGCCAGCAGTTTGGTCCCCCGGGGGGGCCACGAGCAGTACTTC
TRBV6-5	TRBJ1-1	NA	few	CASSYGGDAGSVAFF	TGTGCCAGCAGTTACGGCGGGGACGCGGGTAGTGTAGCTTTCTTT
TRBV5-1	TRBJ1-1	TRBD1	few	CASSLLGTGREAFF	TGCGCCAGCAGCCTATTAGGGACAGGGCGGGAAGCTTTCTTT
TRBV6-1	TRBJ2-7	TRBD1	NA	CASSLGTVFYEQYF	TGTGCCAGCAGCCTCGGGACAGTGTTCTACGAGCAGTACTTC
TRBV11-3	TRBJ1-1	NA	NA	CASSHGTEAFF	TGTGCCAGCAGCCACGGGACTGAAGCTTTCTTT
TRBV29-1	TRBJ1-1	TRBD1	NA	CSVDNPRTGAF	TGCAGCGTTGATAACCCCCGGACAGGGGCCTTT
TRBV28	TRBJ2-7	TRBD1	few	CAILPTGTGSYEQYF	TGTGCCATCCTCCCGACTGGGACAGGGAGTTACGAGCAGTACTTC
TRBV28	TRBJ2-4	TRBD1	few	CASSLGGQLAKNIQYF	TGTGCCAGCAGTTTAGGGGGACAGCTAGCCAAAAACATTCAGTACTTC
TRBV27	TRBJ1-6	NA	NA	CASRWALGNSPLHF	TGTGCCAGCCGGTGGGCCCTTGGGAATTCACCCCTCCACTTT
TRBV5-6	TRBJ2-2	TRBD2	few	CASSLSSSGGPTGELFF	TGTGCCAGCAGCTTGTCCTCTAGCGGGGGACCGACCGGGGAGCTGTTTTTT
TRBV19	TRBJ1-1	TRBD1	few	CASNDDRGRNTEAFF	TGTGCCAGTAACGATGACAGGGGGCGGAACACTGAAGCTTTCTTT
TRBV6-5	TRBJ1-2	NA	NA	CASRVTGWSYGYTF	TGTGCCAGCAGGGTAACAGGCTGGTCGTATGGCTACACCTTC
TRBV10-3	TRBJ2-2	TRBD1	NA	CASHRGDNTGELFF	TGTGCCAGCCACAGGGGCGATAACACCGGGGAGCTGTTTTTT
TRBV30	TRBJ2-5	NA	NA	CAWSKLQAETQYF	TGTGCCTGGAGTAAGCTCCAAGCTGAGACCCAGTACTTC
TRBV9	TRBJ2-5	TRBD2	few	CASSAEGLGGQETQYF	TGTGCCAGCAGCGCAGAGGGACTAGGGGGACAAGAGACCCAGTACTTC
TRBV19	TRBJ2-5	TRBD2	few	CASSFFSSGNQETQYF	TGTGCCAGTAGTTTTTTTTCCAGCGGGAACCAAGAGACCCAGTACTTC
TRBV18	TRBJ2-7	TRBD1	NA	CASSPGQGVHEQYF	TGTGCCAGCTCACCGGGACAGGGGGTTCACGAGCAGTACTTC
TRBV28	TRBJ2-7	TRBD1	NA	CASSLRDRGNEQYF	TGTGCCAGCAGTTTACGGGACAGGGGGAACGAGCAGTACTTC
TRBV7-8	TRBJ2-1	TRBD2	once	CASSNIAGGRIEEQFF	TGTGCCAGCAGTAACATAGCGGGAGGGCGCATAGAGGAGCAGTTCTTC
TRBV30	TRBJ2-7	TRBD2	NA	CAWSVVWTSGPTISYEQYF	TGTGCCTGGAGTGTGGTGTGGACTAGCGGCCCCACCATTTCCTACGAGCAGTACTTC
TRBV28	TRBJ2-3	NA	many	CASSIRDTQYF	TGTGCCAGCAGTATCCGAGATACGCAGTATTTT
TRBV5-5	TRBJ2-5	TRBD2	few	CASSLVTSGRVSETQYF	TGTGCCAGCAGCTTGGTCACTAGCGGGAGGGTTTCGGAGACCCAGTACTTC
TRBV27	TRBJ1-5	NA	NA	CASSPRRPDSNQPQHF	TGTGCCAGCAGTCCCAGGAGGCCAGATAGCAATCAGCCCCAGCATTTT
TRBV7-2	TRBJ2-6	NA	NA	CASSHEGVSGANVLTF	TGTGCCAGCAGCCATGAGGGTGTCTCTGGGGCCAACGTCCTGACTTTC
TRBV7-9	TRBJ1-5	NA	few	CASSLGAGLNQPQHF	TGTGCCAGCAGCTTAGGGGCAGGGCTCAATCAGCCCCAGCATTTT
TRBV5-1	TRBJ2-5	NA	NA	CASSLAGTQETQYF	TGCGCCAGCAGCTTGGCAGGTACCCAAGAGACCCAGTACTTC
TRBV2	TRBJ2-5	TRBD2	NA	CASSVTSAQETQYF	TGTGCCAGCAGTGTGACTAGCGCCCAAGAGACCCAGTACTTC
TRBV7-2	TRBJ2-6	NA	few	CASSSVSVLTF	TGTGCCAGCAGCTCCGTTTCCGTCCTGACTTTC
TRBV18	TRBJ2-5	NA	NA	CASSPRTAQETQYF	TGTGCCAGCTCACCACGGACAGCCCAAGAGACCCAGTACTTC
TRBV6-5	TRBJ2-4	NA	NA	CASSPDLTGIQYF	TGTGCCAGCAGTCCCGACTTGACTGGCATTCAGTACTTC
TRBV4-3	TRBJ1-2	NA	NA	CASSQVLVDYGYTF	TGCGCCAGCAGCCAAGTACTGGTGGACTATGGCTACACCTTC
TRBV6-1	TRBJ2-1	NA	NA	CASWDSSYNEQFF	TGTGCCAGCTGGGACTCATCCTACAATGAGCAGTTCTTC
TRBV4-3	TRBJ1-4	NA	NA	CASSQRIRQASNEKLFF	TGCGCCAGCAGCCAACGCATAAGACAGGCATCTAATGAAAAACTGTTTTTT
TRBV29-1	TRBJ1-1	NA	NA	CSVERRTEAFF	TGCAGCGTTGAACGTAGAACTGAAGCTTTCTTT
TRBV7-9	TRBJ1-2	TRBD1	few	CASSLARTGGGYTF	TGTGCCAGCAGCTTAGCGCGGACAGGGGGAGGCTACACCTTC
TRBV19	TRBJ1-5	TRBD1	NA	CASSRGTGDQPQHF	TGTGCCAGTAGTAGGGGGACAGGGGATCAGCCCCAGCATTTT
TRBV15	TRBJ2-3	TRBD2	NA	CATSRGLAADTQYF	TGTGCCACCAGCAGAGGACTAGCGGCAGATACGCAGTATTTT
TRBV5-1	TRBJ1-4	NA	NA	CASGFGQVGEKLFF	TGCGCCAGCGGTTTTGGACAAGTAGGGGAAAAACTGTTTTTT
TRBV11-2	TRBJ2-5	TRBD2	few	CASSLGTSGRGETQYF	TGTGCCAGCAGCTTAGGGACTAGCGGGAGAGGAGAGACCCAGTACTTC
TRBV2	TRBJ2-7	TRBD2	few	CATRGRPAGVQYF	TGTGCCACAAGAGGGCGACCGGCGGGGGTGCAGTACTTC
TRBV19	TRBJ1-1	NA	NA	CASSIGTGRAAFF	TGTGCCAGTAGTATCGGAACAGGACGTGCAGCTTTCTTT
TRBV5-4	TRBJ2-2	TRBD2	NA	CASSSLAGADTGELFF	TGTGCCAGCAGCTCGCTAGCGGGGGCGGACACCGGGGAGCTGTTTTTT
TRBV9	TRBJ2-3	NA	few	CASSVLSTGANTDTQYF	TGTGCCAGCAGCGTACTCAGTACGGGAGCGAACACAGATACGCAGTATTTT
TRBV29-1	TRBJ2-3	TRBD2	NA	CSVENSGGPEDAQYF	TGCAGCGTTGAAAATAGCGGGGGGCCGGAAGATGCGCAGTATTTT
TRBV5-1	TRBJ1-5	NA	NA	CASSFQGLSNQPQHF	TGCGCCAGCAGCTTCCAGGGGCTTAGCAATCAGCCCCAGCATTTT
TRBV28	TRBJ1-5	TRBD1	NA	CASSPPSGGRQPQHF	TGTGCCAGCAGTCCACCGTCAGGGGGGCGTCAGCCCCAGCATTTT
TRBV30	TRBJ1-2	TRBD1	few	CAWSPDRVGYTF	TGTGCCTGGAGCCCGGACAGGGTGGGCTACACCTTC
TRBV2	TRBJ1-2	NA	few	CASSEDIFGNYGYTF	TGTGCCAGCAGTGAAGATATATTCGGGAACTATGGCTACACCTTC
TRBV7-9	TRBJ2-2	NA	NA	CASSLRPGYTGELFF	TGTGCCAGCAGCCTCAGACCGGGATACACCGGGGAGCTGTTTTTT
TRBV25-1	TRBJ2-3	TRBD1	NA	CASTRTGVVSDTQYF	TGTGCCAGCACCCGGACAGGGGTAGTGTCTGATACGCAGTATTTT
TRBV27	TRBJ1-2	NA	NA	CASSSGTPGNGYTF	TGTGCCAGCAGTTCGGGCACCCCAGGGAATGGCTACACCTTC